A selection of T cell receptor beta chains follows, all from one sample in a study of molecular identifiers for immune sequencing clone quantification. TCRdb used MiXCR to reprocess the PCR reads, holding one entry per CDR3 protein. Of 300,000 to 400,000 distinct CDR3 sequences listed, about 22% are singletons. The sequencing input was naive CD8+ T cells from blood, with Jurkat cell RNA spiked in. These receptors all stem from a human donor in good health. Some libraries in this study had Jurkat cell RNA spiked in. Each CDR3 is given with its conserved first and last residue. D genes are given only for firm matches. Clone sizes are given selectively: once, few, many, or a class where the clone is expanded.

>.|TRBJ2-3|many|TRBV5-6
TGTGCCAGCACCGGGATCGTTGCCGGCACAGATACGCAGTATTTT
CASTGIVAGTDTQYF
>.|TRBJ2-7|few|TRBV6-1
TGTGCCAGCAGTGAAGCTCCGAGGGCCGAGCAGTACTTC
CASSEAPRAEQYF
>TRBD2|TRBJ2-7|.|TRBV27
TGTGCCAGCAGTTTGCTAGCGGGGGGACCAGAGGCCTACGAGCAGTACTTC
CASSLLAGGPEAYEQYF
>.|TRBJ2-7|many|TRBV6-5
TGTGCCAGCAGTTACTCGACTGGGAGGCCCTACGAGCAGTACTTC
CASSYSTGRPYEQYF
>.|TRBJ1-4|many|TRBV5-4
TGTGCCAGCAGCTTGCCGGACTCCGAAAATGAAAAACTGTTTTTT
CASSLPDSENEKLFF
>.|TRBJ2-7|many|TRBV28
TGTGCCAGCACCCCCCATGGCAGGAACGCCGCTGAGCAGTACTTC
CASTPHGRNAAEQYF
>TRBD2|TRBJ2-2|few|TRBV12-3/TRBV12-4
TGTGCCAGCAGCCCCTTCCGGGAGGTGAACACCGGGGAGCTGTTTTTT
CASSPFREVNTGELFF
>.|TRBJ2-7|few|TRBV7-6
TGTGCCAGCAGTGTTAGCCAGGGCCCCTTCTACGAGCAGTACTTC
CASSVSQGPFYEQYF
>.|TRBJ2-1|many|TRBV27
TGTGCCAGCAGTTTCTCTCCGGGAGCCAATGAGCAGTTCTTC
CASSFSPGANEQFF
>TRBD1|TRBJ2-3|.|TRBV10-3
TGTGCCATCAGTGACCCGGGACAGGGTCTTTCAGATACGCAGTATTTT
CAISDPGQGLSDTQYF
>TRBD2|TRBJ2-4|many|TRBV4-3
TGCGCCAGCAGCCAAGATTTATTGGGGACTAGCAAAAACATTCAGTACTTC
CASSQDLLGTSKNIQYF
>TRBD2|TRBJ2-1|many|TRBV11-2
TGTGCCAGCGGACTAGCGGGGACCTACAATGAGCAGTTCTTC
CASGLAGTYNEQFF
>TRBD2|TRBJ2-1|many|TRBV11-3
TGTGCCAGCAGCCCTGGGGATAGCGGGATCCTTGATGAGCAGTTCTTC
CASSPGDSGILDEQFF
>TRBD1|TRBJ2-5|many|TRBV12-3/TRBV12-4
TGTGCCAGCAGTCCGGACAGGGGGAACAACCAAGAGACCCAGTACTTC
CASSPDRGNNQETQYF
>.|TRBJ2-6|.|TRBV27
TGTGCCAGCAGTTCAACGGGGATACGTGTATCTGGGGCCAACGTCCTGACTTTC
CASSSTGIRVSGANVLTF
>.|TRBJ2-7|few|TRBV25-1
TGTGCCAGCAGTGTCACGTGGGAGCAGTACTTC
CASSVTWEQYF
>.|TRBJ2-7|.|TRBV19
TGTGCCAATAGCCCGGGAATCTACGAGCAGTACTTC
CANSPGIYEQYF
>TRBD2|TRBJ2-3|many|TRBV7-2
TGTGCCAGCAAGGGACTAGCGGGTCCGAGAGATACGCAGTATTTT
CASKGLAGPRDTQYF
>TRBD1|TRBJ2-7|.|TRBV4-3
TGCGTCAGCAGCCAAGATTTTCGGGGACAGGGGTGGGAGCAGTACTTC
CVSSQDFRGQGWEQYF
>.|TRBJ2-5|many|TRBV9
TGTGCCAGCAGCGCCCCGGGACACCAAGAGACCCAGTACTTC
CASSAPGHQETQYF
>.|TRBJ1-1|many|TRBV7-9
TGTGCCAGCAGCTTTCTACAGGGATTGAACACTGAAGCTTTCTTT
CASSFLQGLNTEAFF
>TRBD2|TRBJ2-7|.|TRBV3-1
TGTGCCAGCAGCCCAGGACTAGCGGGGGGTCTGACTGGCGAGCAGTACTTC
CASSPGLAGGLTGEQYF
>.|TRBJ2-7|many|TRBV5-6
TGTGCCAGCAGCCTCAGGGTGGGGCTTTTGTCCTACGAGCAGTACTTC
CASSLRVGLLSYEQYF
>TRBD2|TRBJ2-3|few|TRBV20-1
TGCAGTGCTAGAAGTCTTGCGGGAGGCACAGATACGCAGTATTTT
CSARSLAGGTDTQYF
>TRBD2|TRBJ2-3|many|TRBV14
TGTGCCAGCAGCCAAGGAGGACTAGCGGCCCCCACAGATACGCAGTATTTT
CASSQGGLAAPTDTQYF
>TRBD1|TRBJ1-5|many|TRBV27
TGTGCCAGCAGTCCAGGGGGACCCAATCAGCCCCAGCATTTT
CASSPGGPNQPQHF
>.|TRBJ2-5|.|TRBV4-3
TGCGCCAGCAGCCAAGGGACGGGGTCGGTGGAGACCCAGTACTTC
CASSQGTGSVETQYF
>TRBD1|TRBJ2-7|many|TRBV7-9
TGTGCCAGCAGCTCCCCGGCGGGACAGGGTTACGAGCAGTACTTC
CASSSPAGQGYEQYF
>.|TRBJ1-4|.|TRBV6-2/TRBV6-3
TGTGCCAGCAGTTCCCCAGGGCCCACGACAACTAATGAAAAACTGTTTTTT
CASSSPGPTTTNEKLFF
>.|TRBJ2-2|many|TRBV29-1
TGCAGCGTTGCTGACGGGGAGCTGTTTTTT
CSVADGELFF
>TRBD1|TRBJ2-7|many|TRBV5-4
TGTGCCAGCAGCTTGGAGGGGGCGGTCGAGCAGTACTTC
CASSLEGAVEQYF
>TRBD2|TRBJ2-3|few|TRBV18
TGTGCCAGCTCACCAACTAGCGGGAGGGCCATAAATACGCAGTATTTT
CASSPTSGRAINTQYF
>.|TRBJ2-7|.|TRBV27
TGTGCCAGCAGTCCACTGACTACCTACGAGCAGTACTTC
CASSPLTTYEQYF
>TRBD2|TRBJ2-3|few|TRBV10-3
TGTGCCATGGCACTCGGGGGGGCTCGGACAGATACGCAGTATTTT
CAMALGGARTDTQYF
>TRBD2|TRBJ2-1|.|TRBV20-1
TGCAGTGCTAGGATTACTAGCGGGCCAAGCCCCTACAATGAGCAGTTCTTC
CSARITSGPSPYNEQFF
>.|TRBJ1-1|many|TRBV4-2
TGTGCCAGCAGCCAAGAATTCAGTCAGAACACTGAAGCTTTCTTT
CASSQEFSQNTEAFF
>.|TRBJ1-1|many|TRBV27
TGTGCCAGCAGTCAGTTCATGAACACTGAAGCTTTCTTT
CASSQFMNTEAFF
>.|TRBJ2-5|.|TRBV11-2
TGTGCCAGCAGCTCTAGCTCAGGGACCCAGTACTTC
CASSSSSGTQYF
>TRBD1|TRBJ1-5|many|TRBV28
TGTGCCAGCAGTTTTATGGGACAGAACAATCAGCCCCAGCATTTT
CASSFMGQNNQPQHF
>TRBD1|TRBJ2-7|.|TRBV11-2
TGTGCCAGCAGCTTATGGCCCGGTTCCGAGACAGGGGTCTACGAGCAGTACTTC
CASSLWPGSETGVYEQYF
>.|TRBJ1-5|many|TRBV4-1
TGCGGCAGCAGCCAAGTCACAGGGCGTTATAGCAATCAGCCCCAGCATTTT
CGSSQVTGRYSNQPQHF
>TRBD1|TRBJ2-6|many|TRBV29-1
TGCAGCGCTCAGGGACAGGATTACTCTGGGGCCAACGTCCTGACTTTC
CSAQGQDYSGANVLTF
>.|TRBJ2-5|many|TRBV6-8
TGTGCCAGCAGTTTCAAGCAAGAGACCCAGTACTTC
CASSFKQETQYF
>TRBD2|TRBJ2-5|many|TRBV28
TGTGCCAGCGGACGAGAGCGGGATTCCCAAGAGACCCAGTACTTC
CASGRERDSQETQYF
>.|TRBJ2-2|few|TRBV9
TGTGCCAGCAGCGTATATTTTGCGGACACCGGGGAGCTGTTTTTT
CASSVYFADTGELFF
>.|TRBJ2-3|.|TRBV27
TGTGCCAGCTGGGCGGGTACAGATACGCAGTATTTT
CASWAGTDTQYF
>.|TRBJ2-2|few|TRBV11-1
TGTGCCAGCAGGAGACTCACCGGGGAGCTGTTTTTT
CASRRLTGELFF
>.|TRBJ2-6|many|TRBV6-5
TGTGCCAGCAGTTACCTTTCGGGACAACTATCTGGGGCCAACGTCCTGACTTTC
CASSYLSGQLSGANVLTF
>TRBD2|TRBJ2-1|many|TRBV28
TGTGCCAGCAGTCCCCGGCTAGCGGACTACAATGAGCAGTTCTTC
CASSPRLADYNEQFF
>.|TRBJ1-1|many|TRBV19
TGTGCCAGTTCCTGGGGGAGTTTGAACACTGAAGCTTTCTTT
CASSWGSLNTEAFF
>.|TRBJ1-1|many|TRBV2
TGTGCCAGCAGTGAAGAGAACACTGAAGCTTTCTTT
CASSEENTEAFF
>TRBD1|TRBJ2-3|few|TRBV12-3/TRBV12-4
TGTGCCAGCAACAGGGGGCGGATAGGTTGGGATACGCAGTATTTT
CASNRGRIGWDTQYF